A single T cell receptor beta chain is shown here with its context. As yet, its antigen is unknown. The data belong to a study of cytomegalovirus exposure and HLA in healthy donors. Study-wide results and limits: That first-cohort TCR clusters tended to co-occur in the 120 or so validation repertoires was found in a later analysis.

The repertoire was sequenced with immunoSEQ multiplex PCR; TCRdb's copy has only in-frame clones and lacks some. This sample yields 60,000 or so clones, of which just under 95% are seen a single time; around 2% belongs to the top ten. Germline assignment: CDR1 SEHNR and CDR2 FQNEAQ (reference sequence). V dropped 5 bases and J dropped 0 bases, with 16 bases sitting between them. The CDR3 is 16 amino acids. This receptor was taken from a man aged 18 to 35 in good health and CMV-seronegative. The chain uses TRBV7-9 and TRBJ1-1; the D gene is possibly TRBD1 (5 bases). The sample was PBMCs. The CDR3 reads CASSRIRGGMNTEAFF. CDR3 DNA sequence: TGTGCCAGCAGCCGCATTAGGGGAGGGATGAACACTGAAGCTTTCTTT. Combining the CDR3 with reference TRBV7-9 and TRBJ1-1 gives the whole variable domain DTGVSQNPRHKITKRGQNVTFRCDPISEHNRLYWYRQTLGQGPEFLTYFQNEAQLEKSRLLSDRFSAERPKGSFSTLEIQRTEQGDSAMYLCASSRIRGGMNTEAFFGQGTRLTVV.